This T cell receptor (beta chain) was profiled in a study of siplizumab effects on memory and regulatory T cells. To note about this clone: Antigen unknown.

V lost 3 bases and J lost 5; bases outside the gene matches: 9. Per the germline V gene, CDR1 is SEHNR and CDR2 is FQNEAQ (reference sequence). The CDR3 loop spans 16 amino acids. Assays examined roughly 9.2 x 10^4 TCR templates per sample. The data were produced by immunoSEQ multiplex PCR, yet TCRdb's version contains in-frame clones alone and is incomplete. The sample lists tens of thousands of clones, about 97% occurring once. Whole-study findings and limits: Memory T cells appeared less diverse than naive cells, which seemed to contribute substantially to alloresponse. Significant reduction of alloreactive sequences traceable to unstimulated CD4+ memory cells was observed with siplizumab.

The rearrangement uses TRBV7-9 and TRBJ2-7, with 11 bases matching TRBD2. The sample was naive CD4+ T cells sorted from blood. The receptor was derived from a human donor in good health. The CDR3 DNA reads TGTGCCAGCAGCTTGACTAGCGGGAAGATAACCGACGAGCAGTACTTC. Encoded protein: CASSLTSGKITDEQYF.